The 30 T cell receptor beta chains listed next were all sequenced from one sample in a study of cytomegalovirus exposure and HLA in healthy donors. The PCR used 60 Vbeta and 13 Jbeta primers. The data were produced by immunoSEQ multiplex PCR, yet TCRdb's version contains in-frame clones alone and is incomplete. Here the sample spans about 180,000 clones, over 75% being singletons. The sequencing sample was made of PBMCs. The source is a man in his forties in good health and CMV-seropositive.

The sample holds a few counts of this clone. The chain has TRBV5-1 and TRBJ1-1; 7 bases are shared with TRBD1. The CDR3 has 14 amino acids. V was clipped by 0 bases and J by 3 bases; unmatched bases: 2. Per the germline V gene, CDR1 is SGHRS and CDR2 is YFSETQ. CDR3 nucleotide sequence: TGCGCCAGCAGCTTGGACAGGGGAGACACTGAAGCTTTCTTT. Its translation is CASSLDRGDTEAFF.

This clone was seen a few times. The chain has TRBV25-1 and TRBJ2-2; 8 nucleotides line up with TRBD1. Germline V gene data show CDR1 as MGHDK and CDR2 as SYGVNS. This CDR3 has 17 amino acids. J lost 4 bases, V lost 2 bases, and 9 bases had no gene match. The CDR3, as DNA: TGTGCCAGCAGTGAACCCGAACGACAGGGGATCACCGGGGAGCTGTTTTTT. Its translation is CASSEPERQGITGELFF.

The chain combines TRBV12-2 with TRBJ2-7; TRBD2, the table's D call, was not compared with the DNA. TRBV12-2 is recorded as a pseudogene. The CDR3 covers 16 residues. The CDR3 DNA follows: TGTGCAAGTCGCCCGGACCGGGACTCTCTTTCGGGCGAGCAGTACTTC. It yields the protein CASRPDRDSLSGEQYF.

V gene TRBV18 combines with J gene TRBJ2-5; D possibly corresponds to TRBD2 (6 bases). Germline lookup yields CDR1 KGHSH and CDR2 LQKENI. V gave up 6 bases and J gave up 4 bases, with 15 bases separating them. The CDR3 has 14 residues. The DNA for the CDR3 is TGTGCCAGCTCCCCCCCGGGGGTTGGAGAGACCCAGTACTTC. Its protein product is CASSPPGVGETQYF.

The chain links TRBV5-6 to TRBJ2-7; the match to TRBD1 covers 7 bases. The V gene's germline CDR1 is SGHDT and CDR2 YYEEEE. Unmatched junction bases numbered 3, after V lost 4 bases and J lost 2 bases. This CDR3 region has 13 residues. The CDR3, as DNA: TGTGCCAGCAGCCGGGACAGAACCTACGAGCAGTACTTC. Translation: CASSRDRTYEQYF.

The chain employs TRBV11-3 and TRBJ2-4; a weak D match, TRBD2 (5 bases). The CDR3 has 14 residues. Germline CDR1 is SGHNT and CDR2 is YENEEA. The V end lost 7 bases, the J end lost 4 bases, and 14 bases lay between the germline ends. The CDR3 loop is CASTSTRSKNIQYF. As DNA, the CDR3 is TGTGCCAGCACCTCAACTAGATCAAAAAACATTCAGTACTTC.

The gene calls are TRBV5-6 and TRBJ1-5, with no clear D. Germline V gene lookup returns CDR1 SGHDT and CDR2 YYEEEE. Trimming took off 2 bases at V and 3 bases at J, with 6 bases between the two ends. The CDR3 is made up of 13 amino acids. CDR3 sequence (DNA): TGTGCCAGCAGCTTCCAGGACAATCAGCCCCAGCATTTT. It is translated as CASSFQDNQPQHF.

The J gene is TRBJ2-1, the V gene TRBV7-3; 9 positions match TRBD2. The V and J ends lost 3 bases and 6 bases, in that order; junction bases with no gene match: 15. The V gene's germline CDR1 is SGHTA and CDR2 FQGTGA. This CDR3 has 18 amino acids. The CDR3 DNA follows: TGTGCCAGCAGCTTCGGACTAGCGTCCCAGAGAGGGGGCAATGAGCAGTTCTTC. Translating it yields CASSFGLASQRGGNEQFF.

This clone was recorded only once. Different DNA sequences within this sample yield the same CDR3. CDR3 bases: TGCGCCAGCAGCGCTCAGCTAGAATCCAAAGAGACCCAGTACTTC. This sequence encodes CASSAQLESKETQYF. The chain couples TRBV5-1 to TRBJ2-5; no reliable D call. With 4 bases removed from V and 3 bases from J, the gap between germline ends came to 16 bases. Germline V gene lookup returns CDR1 SGHRS and CDR2 YFSETQ. The length of the CDR3 is 15 residues.

V and J are TRBV13 and TRBJ1-5, with D perhaps matching TRBD1 (6 bases). The length of the CDR3 is 14 residues. The V gene's germline CDR1 is PRHDT and CDR2 FYEKMQ (reference sequence). Trimming stripped 5 bases from V and 6 bases from J, with 14 bases between. CDR3 nucleotide sequence: TGTGCCAGCAGCCTGCGGGGGGCGATTCAGCCCCAGCATTTT. The encoded protein is CASSLRGAIQPQHF.

V usage is TRBV7-8 and J usage is TRBJ2-1; TRBD2 matches 11 bases. V lost 5 bases, J lost 4 bases, and 4 bases stayed unmatched. The CDR3 totals 15 residues. CDR1 SGHVS and CDR2 FQNEAQ come from the germline V gene. CDR3 sequence: CASSAGLAEYNEQFF. CDR3 nucleotide sequence: TGTGCCAGCAGCGCGGGACTAGCGGAATACAATGAGCAGTTCTTC.

This clone appeared a few times. The genes are TRBV6-6 and TRBJ2-7, with 7 positions matching TRBD1. This CDR3 spans 16 amino acids. Germline assignment: CDR1 MNHNY and CDR2 SVGAGI (reference sequence). The ends lost 2 bases at V and 5 bases at J; junction bases unmatched: 12. The CDR3 loop is CASSYHRTGVGDEQYF. The CDR3 region has the DNA TGTGCCAGCAGTTACCATAGGACAGGCGTGGGCGACGAGCAGTACTTC.

As for this clone: One junction end disagrees with the germline gene, perhaps due to a read error. V gene TRBV2 combines with J gene TRBJ2-5, with D unclear. The CDR3 is made up of 10 amino acids. Germline V gene data show CDR1 as SNHLY and CDR2 as FYNNEI. As DNA, the CDR3 is TGTGCCAGCAGCGAAGAGACCCAGTACTTC. As protein: CASSEETQYF.

This clone showed up just a few times. This rearrangement joins TRBV5-4 to TRBJ2-7, with 12 bases aligning to TRBD2. The CDR3 totals 14 residues. The germline V gene has CDR1 SGHNT and CDR2 YYREEE (reference sequence). The V gene end was trimmed by 4 bases and the J gene end by 5 bases; junction bases not matched to a gene: 4. Written as DNA, the CDR3 is TGTGCCAGCAGCCAGACTAGCGGGAGTGACGAGCAGTACTTC. Its protein product is CASSQTSGSDEQYF.

V usage is TRBV27 and J usage is TRBJ1-1; a weak D match, TRBD1 (5 bases). Looked up from germline, CDR1 is MNHEY and CDR2 is SMNVEV (reference sequence). Trimming stripped 6 bases from V and 6 bases from J, with 17 bases between. The CDR3 extends over 14 amino acids. CDR3 in amino acids: CASRITGPGAEAFF. The DNA for the CDR3 is TGTGCCAGCAGAATAACAGGCCCAGGCGCTGAAGCTTTCTTT.

This clone was observed once. The V gene is TRBV10-3, the J gene TRBJ2-1; no clear D gene. The germline V gene encodes CDR1 ENHRY and CDR2 SYGVKD. The CDR3 is 13 residues long. Trimming removed 3 bases at V and 7 bases at J, with 10 bases between. The CDR3 region is CAISEGTENEQFF. The CDR3 region has the DNA TGTGCCATCAGTGAAGGCACAGAAAATGAGCAGTTCTTC.

This chain links TRBV2 with TRBJ1-4; 8 nucleotides match TRBD1. The germline gives CDR1 SNHLY, CDR2 FYNNEI. The CDR3 is 14 amino acids. V shed 6 bases and J 6 bases; nucleotides not matched to a gene: 6. DNA of the CDR3: TGTGCCAGCAGGGTGGACAGGGCGGATGAAAAACTGTTTTTT. Protein product: CASRVDRADEKLFF.

The chain uses TRBV19 and TRBJ1-5, with D uncertain. V was shortened by 8 bases and J by 0 bases, with 14 bases between the two germline ends. Germline loops: CDR1 LNHDA, CDR2 SQIVND (reference sequence). The CDR3 spans 15 residues. The CDR3 nucleotides read TGTGCCAGTCAGAGCACGAGGCTTAGCAATCAGCCCCAGCATTTT. Amino acids: CASQSTRLSNQPQHF.

This chain joins TRBV12-5 and TRBJ1-4, with D perhaps TRBD1 (5 bases). Germline V gene sequence: CDR1 LGHNT, CDR2 FRNRAP. The CDR3 has 20 amino acids. V lost 0 bases to trimming and J lost 3 bases, with 23 bases between them. DNA for the CDR3: TGTGCTAGTGGTTTGGTACGGGGGGGTCGGTTGAGCTCAGCTAATGAAAAACTGTTTTTT. Its translation is CASGLVRGGRLSSANEKLFF.

This clone was observed a single time. The gene calls are TRBV27 and TRBJ2-2, with D perhaps TRBD1 (5 bases). This CDR3 region has 14 residues. CDR1 is MNHEY, CDR2 SMNVEV, per germline (reference sequence). Trimming removed 3 bases from V and 3 bases from J, with 8 bases in between. The CDR3 coding sequence is TGTGCCAGCAGTTTGGCAGGGCACACCGGGGAGCTGTTTTTT. This gives the protein CASSLAGHTGELFF.

This clone was counted once. V gene TRBV9 combines with J gene TRBJ1-5; 8 nucleotides line up with TRBD1. Germline CDR1 is SGDLS and CDR2 is YYNGEE. The CDR3 sequence is 15 residues long. With 2 bases clipped from V and 7 bases from J, the junction kept 8 bases outside the gene matches. The CDR3 loop reads CASSVSGGDLQPQHF. The DNA for the CDR3 is TGTGCCAGCAGCGTTTCAGGGGGCGATCTACAGCCCCAGCATTTT.

The gene calls are TRBV14 and TRBJ2-1; TRBD2 aligns across 9 bases. The CDR3 totals 18 residues. The germline V gene has CDR1 SGHDN and CDR2 FVKESK. Losses at the gene ends were 0 bases for V and 0 bases for J; bases not matched to a gene: 6. This chain's CDR3 is CASSQEGTSFSSYNEQFF. The CDR3 DNA reads TGTGCCAGCAGCCAAGAAGGGACTAGCTTCAGCTCCTACAATGAGCAGTTCTTC. Looking up the rest from reference TRBV14 and TRBJ2-1 gives the full variable domain: EAGVTQFPSHSVIEKGQTVTLRCDPISGHDNLYWYRRVMGKEIKFLLHFVKESKQDESGMPNNRFLAERTGGTYSTLKVQPAELEDSGVYFCASSQEGTSFSSYNEQFFGPGTRLTVL.

The V call is TRBV5-1, the J call TRBJ1-5; maybe TRBD1 (5 bases). Trimming pared 1 base from V and 0 bases from J, leaving 8 bases between. Germline V gene data show CDR1 as SGHRS and CDR2 as YFSETQ. The CDR3 has 15 residues. The CDR3 nucleotides read TGCGCCAGCAGCTTGACAGGAGATAGCAATCAGCCCCAGCATTTT. It yields the protein CASSLTGDSNQPQHF.

V and J are TRBV7-9 and TRBJ2-7, with 7 positions matching TRBD1. Germline CDR1 and CDR2: SEHNR and FQNEAQ (reference sequence). Trimming cost V 4 bases and J 6 bases; bases outside gene matches: 9. The CDR3 consists of 14 residues. The DNA of the CDR3 is TGTGCCAGCAGCTGGCAGGGGGAGCACGGCGAGCAGTACTTC. Protein sequence: CASSWQGEHGEQYF.

This chain uses TRBV6-1 with TRBJ1-5; 7 bases fit TRBD1. Per the germline V gene, CDR1 is MNHNS and CDR2 is SASEGT. V trimming: 7 bases; J trimming: 4 bases; junction bases outside the gene matches: 4. CDR3 length: 13 amino acids. CDR3 in DNA: TGTGCCAGCAAAGGGACAGCTAATCAGCCCCAGCATTTT. It encodes CASKGTANQPQHF.

This sequence joins TRBV5-1 and TRBJ2-7, with 8 positions matching TRBD1. V gave up 4 bases and J gave up 2 bases; unmatched junction bases: 2. The germline V gene has CDR1 SGHRS and CDR2 YFSETQ. This CDR3 comprises 13 residues. CDR3: CASSGTGPYEQYF. The CDR3 DNA sequence: TGCGCCAGCAGCGGGACAGGCCCCTACGAGCAGTACTTC.

The chain joins TRBV5-5 to TRBJ2-2; 7 nucleotides align to TRBD2. CDR1 is SGHKS, CDR2 YYEKEE, per germline (reference sequence). The V segment lost 0 bases and the J segment 0 bases; nucleotides outside the gene matches: 11. The CDR3 spans 19 residues. The CDR3 here is CASSLVDRAGMTNTGELFF. The DNA for the CDR3 is TGTGCCAGCAGCTTGGTAGATCGAGCGGGGATGACGAACACCGGGGAGCTGTTTTTT.

The rearrangement links TRBV12-5 to TRBJ2-1, with D hard to call. Germline V gives CDR1 LGHNT, CDR2 FRNRAP. V lost 0 bases and J lost 4, with 13 bases in between. The CDR3 sequence is 16 residues long. The CDR3 is CASGLVTTPNYNEQFF. The CDR3 DNA follows: TGTGCTAGTGGTTTGGTGACAACCCCAAATTACAATGAGCAGTTCTTC.

This clone was found once. The genes are TRBV30 and TRBJ1-4, with 7 bases matching TRBD1. Germline trimming cut 4 bases from V and 14 bases from J; bases unmatched to any gene: 10. The germline V gene encodes CDR1 GTSNPN and CDR2 SVGIG (reference sequence). This CDR3 spans 12 amino acids. CDR3 sequence: CAWTPGTEGLFF. The CDR3, as DNA: TGTGCCTGGACCCCCGGGACAGAGGGTCTGTTTTTT.

The chain uses TRBV28 and TRBJ1-5; D is uncertain. Trimming removed 1 base from V and 4 bases from J, with 14 bases in between. CDR1 MDHEN and CDR2 SYDVKM come from the germline V gene. CDR3 length: 16 amino acids. CDR3 in DNA: TGTGCCAGCAGTTTATCCGGAGGGCTTGGGAATCAGCCCCAGCATTTT. This sequence encodes CASSLSGGLGNQPQHF.